The entry that follows covers one TCR beta chain sequence. The antigen is undetermined. CDR1 and CDR2 (germline): MGHRA, YSYEKL. V dropped 2 bases and J dropped 3 bases, with 10 bases sitting between them. CDR3 length: 15 amino acids. The source of the sample is a study of T cell responses to AZD1222 COVID-19 vaccine. Whole-study findings and limits: Nearly half of unique spike-specific TCRs reportedly avoided B.1.351 and B.1.1.7 mutated regions. Mostly white British, mostly female donors; authors suggested clonal diversity may be underestimated. Spike-specific TCR breadth and depth grew following two AZD1222 doses. Only a handful of AZD1222 recipients were seropositive at baseline.

Repertoires were generated with immunoSEQ multiplex PCR, while TCRdb's copy carries only in-frame clones and drops some. This repertoire shows tens of thousands of clones, 60% to 85% found once; its top ten account for 9% to 13%. This specimen was peripheral blood, taken on day 0 of AZD1222 vaccination. The chain carries TRBV4-1 and TRBJ2-2; a possible D gene is TRBD2 (5 bases). The receptor's source is an adult in good health. The CDR3 reads CASSQNLRDTGELFF. The CDR3 coding sequence is TGCGCCAGCAGCCAAAACTTGCGGGACACCGGGGAGCTGTTTTTT.